The 15 T cell receptor beta chains given below trace back to one sample, sequenced in a study of blood T cell repertoires in COVID-19 (TCRdb year 2020). The method behind the library was the immunoSEQ multiplex PCR assay. Entries here come from immuneACCESS through TCRdb and include only in-frame sequences with V and J called. Some clones fail to appear in such tables; in the studies checked, an unresolved V gene covers under half of the shortfall, and the cause of the remainder is unknown. Within this sample are over 200,000 clones, with roughly 88% of them counted one time only. Roughly 27% of the sample belongs to the ten largest clones. Material: peripheral blood. The receptors were sampled from a man in his forties with acute or convalescent COVID-19.

The chain joins TRBV5-1 to TRBJ2-3; 8 bases fit TRBD1. Germline V gene data show CDR1 as SGHRS and CDR2 as YFSETQ. CDR3 length equals 14 residues. V gave up 1 base and J gave up 4 bases; unmatched junction bases: 2. The CDR3 DNA follows: TGCGCCAGCAGCTTGACAGGGGGGTCAGATACGCAGTATTTT. It is translated as CASSLTGGSDTQYF.

The genes are TRBV27 and TRBJ1-2; D gene uncertain. CDR3 length: 15 amino acids. CDR1 and CDR2 from the germline V gene are MNHEY and SMNVEV (reference sequence). Trimming cost V 0 bases and J 4 bases, with 12 bases left between them. The CDR3 region is CASSLSFQRLYGYTF. In nucleotides, the CDR3 is TGTGCCAGCAGTTTATCGTTCCAGCGCCTCTATGGCTACACCTTC.

This rearrangement joins TRBV29-1 to TRBJ1-3, with D uncertain. The germline V and J ends were trimmed by 6 bases and 4 bases, with 16 bases remaining between them. This CDR3 has 14 residues. Germline-derived CDR1 and CDR2 are SQVTM and ANQGSEA. As DNA, the CDR3 is TGCAGCGTCCTAGAGGCCGGGTCCGGAAACACCATATATTTT. This encodes CSVLEAGSGNTIYF.

The rearrangement joins TRBV7-2 to TRBJ2-7; D may be TRBD2 (5 bases). Looked up from germline, CDR1 is SGHTA and CDR2 is FQGNSA. The CDR3 has 17 residues. V lost 1 base to trimming and J lost 4 bases, with 20 bases between them. The CDR3 loop reads CASSLDLGSGDFYEQYF. In nucleotides, the CDR3 is TGTGCCAGCAGCTTAGACCTAGGGAGCGGAGATTTTTACGAGCAGTACTTC.

The gene calls are TRBV7-6 and TRBJ2-2; 7 positions match TRBD2. In germline, CDR1 is SGHVS, CDR2 FNYEAQ. With V trimmed by 1 base and J by 3 bases, 2 bases remained unmatched. This CDR3 region has 15 residues. CDR3 DNA sequence: TGTGCCAGCAGCTTAGTGGCGGGAGACACCGGGGAGCTGTTTTTT. It yields the protein CASSLVAGDTGELFF.

This clone turned up a few times. The rearrangement uses TRBV4-2 and TRBJ2-5; unclear D gene. The germline V and J ends were trimmed by 1 base and 3 bases, with 12 bases remaining between them. This CDR3 is 15 amino acids long. The germline gives CDR1 LGHNA, CDR2 YNFKEQ. The CDR3 loop is CASSQAKAGKETQYF. CDR3 bases: TGTGCCAGCAGCCAAGCCAAGGCAGGAAAAGAGACCCAGTACTTC.

The V call is TRBV14, the J call TRBJ2-7; 10 bases fit TRBD2. V shed 1 base and J 3 bases; nucleotides not matched to a gene: 6. The CDR3 is 16 amino acids. Germline V gives CDR1 SGHDN, CDR2 FVKESK. Written as DNA, the CDR3 is TGTGCCAGCAGCCAAGGAGGACTAGCGGACCACTACGAGCAGTACTTC. Protein product: CASSQGGLADHYEQYF.

The chain carries TRBV7-8 and TRBJ2-7, with TRBD2 as a possible D gene (6 bases). V dropped 8 bases and J dropped 0 bases, with 8 bases sitting between them. The CDR3 covers 12 residues. Germline-derived CDR1 and CDR2 are SGHVS and FQNEAQ. The CDR3: CASGGSSYEQYF. The CDR3 coding sequence is TGTGCCAGCGGGGGGTCCTCCTACGAGCAGTACTTC.

As for this clone: The same CDR3 can be traced to other DNA sequences in this sample. CDR3 bases: TGCGCCAGCAGCTTCGCCGGGAACACTGAAGCTTTCTTT. This encodes CASSFAGNTEAFF. The chain is built from TRBV5-1 and TRBJ1-1; D not certain. This CDR3 contains 13 residues. V was shortened by 2 bases and J by 1 base, with 6 bases between the two germline ends. The germline CDR1 and CDR2 sequences are SGHRS and YFSETQ.

V is TRBV11-2 and J is TRBJ2-7, with 7 bases fitting TRBD1. The germline V gene has CDR1 SGHAT and CDR2 FQNNGV. The CDR3 has 14 amino acids. V gave up 4 bases and J gave up 1 base; unmatched junction bases: 4. In nucleotides, the CDR3 is TGTGCCAGCAGCTCGTACAGGGGTTCCTACGAGCAGTACTTC. It is translated as CASSSYRGSYEQYF.

The sample holds one count of this clone. The chain has TRBV7-2 and TRBJ1-3, with 7 bases matching TRBD1. This CDR3 comprises 15 residues. Losses at the gene ends were 5 bases for V and 2 bases for J; bases not matched to a gene: 6. Germline values: CDR1 SGHTA, CDR2 FQGNSA. Here the CDR3 DNA reads TGTGCCAGCAGCGTGACAGGGATTGCTGGAAACACCATATATTTT. The encoded protein is CASSVTGIAGNTIYF.

This clone showed up just a few times. The chain employs TRBV18 and TRBJ1-5, with 7 nucleotides matching TRBD1. The germline CDR1 and CDR2 sequences are KGHSH and LQKENI. J lost 0 bases, V lost 2 bases, and 4 bases had no gene match. This CDR3 contains 16 residues. CDR3 sequence reads: CASSPIQGYSNQPQHF. CDR3 in DNA: TGTGCCAGCTCACCAATACAGGGGTATAGCAATCAGCCCCAGCATTTT.

The chain carries TRBV6-2 or TRBV6-3 and TRBJ2-1; 10 nucleotides line up with TRBD2. This CDR3 comprises 13 residues. The J segment lost 10 bases and the V segment lost 4 bases, leaving 4 bases of the junction unmatched. In germline, CDR1 is MNHEY, CDR2 SVGEGT. CDR3 DNA: TGTGCCAGCAGTTCCTTGACTAGCGGGGAGCAGTTCTTC. This encodes CASSSLTSGEQFF.

The chain uses TRBV19 and TRBJ2-1; D remains unclear. CDR1 LNHDA and CDR2 SQIVND come from the germline V gene (reference sequence). This CDR3 has 11 residues. V was shortened by 6 bases and J by 7 bases, with 7 bases between the two germline ends. This CDR3 is CASRGLNEQFF. The CDR3 coding sequence is TGTGCCAGTAGGGGCCTTAATGAGCAGTTCTTC.

The CDR3, as DNA: TGCTCAACCGGGACAGGGGGCGCATTGCGCACTGAAGCTTTCTTT. As protein: CSTGTGGALRTEAFF. The chain has TRBV29-1 and TRBJ1-1, with 12 bases aligning to TRBD1. Germline V CDR1 and CDR2: SQVTM, ANQGSEA. The CDR3 spans 15 residues.